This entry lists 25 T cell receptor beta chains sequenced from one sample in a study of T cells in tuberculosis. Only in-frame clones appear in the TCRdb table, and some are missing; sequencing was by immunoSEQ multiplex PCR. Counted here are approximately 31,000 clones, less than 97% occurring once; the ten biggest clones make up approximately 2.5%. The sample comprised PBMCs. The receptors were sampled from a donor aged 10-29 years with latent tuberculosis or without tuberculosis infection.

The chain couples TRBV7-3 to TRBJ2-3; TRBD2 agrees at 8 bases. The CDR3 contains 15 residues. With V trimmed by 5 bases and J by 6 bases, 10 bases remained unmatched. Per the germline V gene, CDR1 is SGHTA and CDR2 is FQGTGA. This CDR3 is CASSLLAGTPDTQYF. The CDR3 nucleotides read TGTGCCAGCAGCCTATTAGCGGGGACGCCGGATACGCAGTATTTT.

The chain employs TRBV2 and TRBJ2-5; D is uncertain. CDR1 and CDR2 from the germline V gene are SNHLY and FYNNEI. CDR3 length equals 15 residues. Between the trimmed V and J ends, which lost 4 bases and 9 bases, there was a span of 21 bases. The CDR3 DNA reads TGTGCCAGCAGTGTAAGCGCGGCCCCCCCGTCGGCCCAGTACTTC. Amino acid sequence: CASSVSAAPPSAQYF.

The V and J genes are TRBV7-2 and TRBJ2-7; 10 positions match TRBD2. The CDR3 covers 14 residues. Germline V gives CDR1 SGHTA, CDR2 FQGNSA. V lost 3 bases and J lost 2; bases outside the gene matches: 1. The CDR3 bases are TGTGCCAGCAGCTTCAGCGGGGGGGCCTACGAGCAGTACTTC. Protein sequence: CASSFSGGAYEQYF.

In nucleotides, the CDR3 is TGTGCCAGCAGTTACCCCCCGGGGAGCTCCTACAATGAGCAGTTCTTC. Translating it yields CASSYPPGSSYNEQFF. This chain joins TRBV6-5 and TRBJ2-1, with D perhaps matching TRBD2 (5 bases). The CDR3 loop spans 16 amino acids. CDR1 and CDR2 (germline): MNHEY, SVGAGI. V was shortened by 2 bases and J by 0 bases, with 11 bases between the two germline ends.

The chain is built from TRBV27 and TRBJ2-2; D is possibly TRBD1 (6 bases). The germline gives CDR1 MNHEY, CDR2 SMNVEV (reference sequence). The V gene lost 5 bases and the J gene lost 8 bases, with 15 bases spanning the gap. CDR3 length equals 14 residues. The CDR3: CASSLAEGVGELFF. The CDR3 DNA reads TGTGCCAGCAGTCTGGCAGAGGGGGTGGGGGAGCTGTTTTTT.

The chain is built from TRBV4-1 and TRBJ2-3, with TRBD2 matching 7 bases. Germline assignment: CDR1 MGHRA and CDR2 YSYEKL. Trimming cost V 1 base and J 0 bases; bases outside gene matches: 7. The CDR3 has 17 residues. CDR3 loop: CASSQGWSGVSTDTQYF. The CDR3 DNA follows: TGCGCCAGCAGCCAAGGCTGGAGCGGGGTGAGCACAGATACGCAGTATTTT.

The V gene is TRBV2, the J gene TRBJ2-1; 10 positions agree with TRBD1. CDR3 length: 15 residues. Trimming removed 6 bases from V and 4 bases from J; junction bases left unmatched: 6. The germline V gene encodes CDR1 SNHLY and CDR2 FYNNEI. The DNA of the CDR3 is TGTGCCAGCAGCCAGGGACAGGGGTCTTACAATGAGCAGTTCTTC. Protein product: CASSQGQGSYNEQFF.

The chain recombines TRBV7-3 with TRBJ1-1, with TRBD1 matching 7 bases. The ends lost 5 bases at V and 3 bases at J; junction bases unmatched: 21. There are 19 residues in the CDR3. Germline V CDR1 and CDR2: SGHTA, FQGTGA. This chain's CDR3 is CASSRSAQYRGRWDTEAFF. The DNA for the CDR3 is TGTGCCAGCAGCAGATCCGCCCAGTACAGGGGTAGGTGGGACACTGAAGCTTTCTTT.

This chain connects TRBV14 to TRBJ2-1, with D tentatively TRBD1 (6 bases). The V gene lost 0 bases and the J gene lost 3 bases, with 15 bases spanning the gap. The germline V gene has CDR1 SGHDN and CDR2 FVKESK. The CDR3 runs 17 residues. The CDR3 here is CASSQEWPQGGYNEQFF. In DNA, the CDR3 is TGTGCCAGCAGCCAAGAATGGCCACAGGGCGGCTACAATGAGCAGTTCTTC.

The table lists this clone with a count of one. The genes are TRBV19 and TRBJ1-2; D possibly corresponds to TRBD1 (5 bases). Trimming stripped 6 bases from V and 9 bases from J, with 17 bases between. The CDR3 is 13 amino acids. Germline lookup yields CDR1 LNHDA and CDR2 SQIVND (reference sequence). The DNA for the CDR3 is TGTGCCAGTAGCCCCCAGGGTTTCAGAAGCTACACCTTC. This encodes CASSPQGFRSYTF.

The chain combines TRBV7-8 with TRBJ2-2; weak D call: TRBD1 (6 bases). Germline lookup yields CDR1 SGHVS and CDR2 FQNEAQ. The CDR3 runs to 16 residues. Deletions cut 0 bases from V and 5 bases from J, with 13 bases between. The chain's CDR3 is CASSLALQGGTGELFF. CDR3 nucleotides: TGTGCCAGCAGCTTAGCGCTACAGGGTGGGACCGGGGAGCTGTTTTTT.

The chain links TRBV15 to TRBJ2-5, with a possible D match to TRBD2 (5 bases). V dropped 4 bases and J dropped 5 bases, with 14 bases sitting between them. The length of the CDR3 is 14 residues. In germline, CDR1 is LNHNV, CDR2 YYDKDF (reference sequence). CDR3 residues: CATSMSGLRETQYF. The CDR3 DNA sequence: TGTGCCACCAGCATGAGCGGCCTTCGGGAGACCCAGTACTTC.

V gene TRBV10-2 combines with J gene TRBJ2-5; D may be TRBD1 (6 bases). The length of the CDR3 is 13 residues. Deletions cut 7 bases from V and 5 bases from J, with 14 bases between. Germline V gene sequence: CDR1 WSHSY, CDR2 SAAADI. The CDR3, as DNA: TGCGCCAGCACTTCCCAGAGGGGGGAGACCCAGTACTTC. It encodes CASTSQRGETQYF.

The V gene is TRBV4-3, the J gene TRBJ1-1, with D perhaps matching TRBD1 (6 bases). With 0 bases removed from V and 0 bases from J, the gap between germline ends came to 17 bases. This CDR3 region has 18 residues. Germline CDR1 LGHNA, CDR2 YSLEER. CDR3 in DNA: TGCGCCAGCAGCCAAGACGACACAGGGACACTTATGAACACTGAAGCTTTCTTT. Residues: CASSQDDTGTLMNTEAFF.

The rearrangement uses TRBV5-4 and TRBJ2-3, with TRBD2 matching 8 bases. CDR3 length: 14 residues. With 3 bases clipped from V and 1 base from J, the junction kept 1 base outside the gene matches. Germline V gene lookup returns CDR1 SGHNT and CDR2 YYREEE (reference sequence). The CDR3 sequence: CASSSREGTDTQYF. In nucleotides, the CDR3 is TGTGCCAGCAGCTCGCGGGAGGGCACAGATACGCAGTATTTT.

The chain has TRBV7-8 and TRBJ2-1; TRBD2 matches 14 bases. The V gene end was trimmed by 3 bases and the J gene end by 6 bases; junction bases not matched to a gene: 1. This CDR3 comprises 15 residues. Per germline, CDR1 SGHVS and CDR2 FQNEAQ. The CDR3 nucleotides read TGTGCCAGCAGCTTGGGGACTAGCGGGAGCAATGAGCAGTTCTTC. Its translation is CASSLGTSGSNEQFF.

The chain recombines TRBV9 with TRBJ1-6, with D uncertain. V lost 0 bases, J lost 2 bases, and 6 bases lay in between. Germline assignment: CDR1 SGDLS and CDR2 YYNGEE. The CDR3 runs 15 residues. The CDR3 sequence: CASSVDPAYNSPLHF. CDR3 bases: TGTGCCAGCAGCGTAGATCCAGCCTATAATTCACCCCTCCACTTT.

The CDR3 nucleotides read TGCAGCGTTCCAGGGTGGTTGGACACTGAAGCTTTCTTT. It codes for CSVPGWLDTEAFF. This chain joins TRBV29-1 and TRBJ1-1; a possible D gene is TRBD1 (5 bases). Germline CDR1 is SQVTM and CDR2 is ANQGSEA. V was shortened by 5 bases and J by 3 bases, with 13 bases between the two germline ends. The CDR3 sequence is 13 residues long.

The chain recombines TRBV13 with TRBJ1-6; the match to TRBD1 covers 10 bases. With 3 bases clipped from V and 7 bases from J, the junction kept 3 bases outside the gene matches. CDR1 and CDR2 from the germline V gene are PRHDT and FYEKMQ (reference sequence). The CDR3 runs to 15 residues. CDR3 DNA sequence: TGTGCCAGCAGCTTCAGGACAGGGGGAAATTCACCCCTCCACTTT. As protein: CASSFRTGGNSPLHF.

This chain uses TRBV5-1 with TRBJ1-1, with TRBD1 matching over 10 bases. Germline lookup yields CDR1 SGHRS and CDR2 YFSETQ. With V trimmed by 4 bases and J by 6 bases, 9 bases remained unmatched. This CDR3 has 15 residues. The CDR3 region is CASSRRQGAISEAFF. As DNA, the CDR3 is TGCGCCAGCAGCAGACGACAGGGGGCAATATCTGAAGCTTTCTTT.

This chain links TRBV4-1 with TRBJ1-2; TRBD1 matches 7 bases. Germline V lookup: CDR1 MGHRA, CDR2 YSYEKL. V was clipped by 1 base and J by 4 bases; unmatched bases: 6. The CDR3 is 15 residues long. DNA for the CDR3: TGCGCCAGCAGCCAAGTTGGGACAGCACCCTATGGCTACACCTTC. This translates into CASSQVGTAPYGYTF.

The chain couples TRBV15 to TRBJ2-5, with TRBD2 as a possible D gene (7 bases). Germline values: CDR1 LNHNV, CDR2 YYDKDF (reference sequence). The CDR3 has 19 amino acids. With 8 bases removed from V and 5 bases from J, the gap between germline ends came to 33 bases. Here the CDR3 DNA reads TGTGCCACCGCGCTCGAAAAATCTAGGGGGGGACATCGGATGGAGACCCAGTACTTC. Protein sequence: CATALEKSRGGHRMETQYF. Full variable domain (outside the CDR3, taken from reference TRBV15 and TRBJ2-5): DAMVIQNPRYQVTQFGKPVTLSCSQTLNHNVMYWYQQKSSQAPKLLFHYYDKDFNNEADTPDNFQSRRPNTSFCFLDIRSPGLGDTAMYLCATALEKSRGGHRMETQYFGPGTRLLVL.

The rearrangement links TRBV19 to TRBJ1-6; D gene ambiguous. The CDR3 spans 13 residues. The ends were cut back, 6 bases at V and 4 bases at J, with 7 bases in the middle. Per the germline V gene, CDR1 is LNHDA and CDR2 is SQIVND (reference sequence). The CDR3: CASRAVYNSPLHF. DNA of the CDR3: TGTGCCAGTAGGGCGGTTTATAATTCACCCCTCCACTTT.

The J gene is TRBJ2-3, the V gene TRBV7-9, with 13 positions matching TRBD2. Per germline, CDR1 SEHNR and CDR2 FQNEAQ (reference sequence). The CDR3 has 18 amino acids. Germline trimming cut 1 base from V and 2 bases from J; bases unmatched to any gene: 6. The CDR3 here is CASSLDRTSGGPTDTQYF. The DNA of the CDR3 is TGTGCCAGCAGCTTAGATAGGACTAGCGGGGGACCCACAGATACGCAGTATTTT. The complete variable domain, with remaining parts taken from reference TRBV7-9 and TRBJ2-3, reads DTGVSQNPRHKITKRGQNVTFRCDPISEHNRLYWYRQTLGQGPEFLTYFQNEAQLEKSRLLSDRFSAERPKGSFSTLEIQRTEQGDSAMYLCASSLDRTSGGPTDTQYFGPGTRLTVL.

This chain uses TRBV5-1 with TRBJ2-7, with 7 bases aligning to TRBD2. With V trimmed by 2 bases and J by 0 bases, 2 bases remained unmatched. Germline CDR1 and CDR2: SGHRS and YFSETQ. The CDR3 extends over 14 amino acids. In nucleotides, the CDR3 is TGCGCCAGCAGCTTCGGCGGGAGCTCCTACGAGCAGTACTTC. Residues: CASSFGGSSYEQYF.